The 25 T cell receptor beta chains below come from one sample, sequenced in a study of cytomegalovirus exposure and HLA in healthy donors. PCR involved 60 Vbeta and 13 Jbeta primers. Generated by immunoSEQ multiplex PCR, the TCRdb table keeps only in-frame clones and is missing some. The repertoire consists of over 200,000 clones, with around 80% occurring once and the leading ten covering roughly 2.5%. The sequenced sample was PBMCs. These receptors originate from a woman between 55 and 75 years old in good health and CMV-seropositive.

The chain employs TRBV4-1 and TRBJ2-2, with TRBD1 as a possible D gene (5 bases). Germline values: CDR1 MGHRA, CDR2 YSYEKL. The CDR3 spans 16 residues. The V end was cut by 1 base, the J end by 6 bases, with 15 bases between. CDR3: CASSQGVQGLAGELFF. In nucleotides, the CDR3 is TGCGCCAGCAGCCAAGGGGTTCAGGGCCTCGCCGGGGAGCTGTTTTTT.

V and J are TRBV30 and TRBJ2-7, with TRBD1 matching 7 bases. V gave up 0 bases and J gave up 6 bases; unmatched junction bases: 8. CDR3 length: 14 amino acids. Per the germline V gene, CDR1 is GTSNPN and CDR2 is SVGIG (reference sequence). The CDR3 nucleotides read TGTGCCTGGAGTGTACAATTGACAGGGAGCGAGCAGTACTTC. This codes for CAWSVQLTGSEQYF.

The CDR3 coding sequence is TGTGCCAGCAGCTTGGCCCAGCGGGGCTCCTACGAGCAGTACTTC. It translates to CASSLAQRGSYEQYF. The chain couples TRBV5-4 to TRBJ2-7; TRBD2 agrees at 7 bases. The V gene's germline CDR1 is SGHNT and CDR2 YYREEE (reference sequence). V was pared by 0 bases and J by 0 bases, with 3 bases of the junction left unmatched. The CDR3 length is 15 residues.

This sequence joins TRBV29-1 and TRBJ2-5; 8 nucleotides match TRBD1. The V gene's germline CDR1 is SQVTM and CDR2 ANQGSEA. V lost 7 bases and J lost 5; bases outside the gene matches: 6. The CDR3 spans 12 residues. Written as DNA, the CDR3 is TGCAGCGGAGGACAGGGTAGTGAGACCCAGTACTTC. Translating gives CSGGQGSETQYF. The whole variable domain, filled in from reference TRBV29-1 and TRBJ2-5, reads SAVISQKPSRDICQRGTSLTIQCQVDSQVTMMFWYRQQPGQSLTLIATANQGSEATYESGFVIDKFPISRPNLTFSTLTVSNMSPEDSSIYLCSGGQGSETQYFGPGTRLLVL.

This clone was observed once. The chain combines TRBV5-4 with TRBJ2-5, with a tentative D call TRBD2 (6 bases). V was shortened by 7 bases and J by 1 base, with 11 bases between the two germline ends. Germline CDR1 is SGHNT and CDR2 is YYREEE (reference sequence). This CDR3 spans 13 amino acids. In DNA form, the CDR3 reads TGTGCCAGCGTGGACGGGAGCCAAGAGACCCAGTACTTC. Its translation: CASVDGSQETQYF. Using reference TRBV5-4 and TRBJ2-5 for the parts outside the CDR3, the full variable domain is ETGVTQSPTHLIKTRGQQVTLRCSSQSGHNTVSWYQQALGQGPQFIFQYYREEENGRGNFPPRFSGLQFPNYSSELNVNALELDDSALYLCASVDGSQETQYFGPGTRLLVL.

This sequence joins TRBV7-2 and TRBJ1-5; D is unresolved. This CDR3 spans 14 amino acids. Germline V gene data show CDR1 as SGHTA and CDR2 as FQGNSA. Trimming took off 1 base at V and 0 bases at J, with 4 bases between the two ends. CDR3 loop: CASSLDYSNQPQHF. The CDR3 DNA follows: TGTGCCAGCAGCTTAGATTATAGCAATCAGCCCCAGCATTTT.

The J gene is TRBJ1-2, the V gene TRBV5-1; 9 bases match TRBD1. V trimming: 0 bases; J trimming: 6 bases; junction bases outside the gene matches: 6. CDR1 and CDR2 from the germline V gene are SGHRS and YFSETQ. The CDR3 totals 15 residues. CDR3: CASSLARDRVDGYTF. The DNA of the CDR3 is TGCGCCAGCAGCTTGGCCCGGGACAGGGTGGATGGCTACACCTTC.

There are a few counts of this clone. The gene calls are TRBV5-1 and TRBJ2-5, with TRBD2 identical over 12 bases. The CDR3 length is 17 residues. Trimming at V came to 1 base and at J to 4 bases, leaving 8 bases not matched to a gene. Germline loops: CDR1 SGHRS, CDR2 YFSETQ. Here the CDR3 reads CASSLTSGGTGIETQYF. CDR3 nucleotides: TGCGCCAGCAGCTTGACTAGCGGGGGGACCGGGATAGAGACCCAGTACTTC.

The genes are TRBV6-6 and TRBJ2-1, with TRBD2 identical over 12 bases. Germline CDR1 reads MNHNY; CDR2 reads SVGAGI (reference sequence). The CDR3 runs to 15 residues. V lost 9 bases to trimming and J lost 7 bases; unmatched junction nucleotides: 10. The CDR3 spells CASRRLAGGPNEQFF. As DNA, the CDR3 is TGTGCCAGTCGCCGGCTAGCGGGAGGGCCAAATGAGCAGTTCTTC.

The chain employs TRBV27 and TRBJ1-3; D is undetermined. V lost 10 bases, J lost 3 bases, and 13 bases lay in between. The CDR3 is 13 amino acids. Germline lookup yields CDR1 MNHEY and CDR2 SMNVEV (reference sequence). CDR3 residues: CATTGEGGNTIYF. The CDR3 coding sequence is TGTGCCACCACTGGAGAGGGTGGAAACACCATATATTTT.

CDR3 amino acids: CASSGISGWGDTQYF. The CDR3 DNA sequence: TGTGCCAGCAGTGGAATCAGCGGGTGGGGAGATACGCAGTATTTT. V is TRBV6-1 and J is TRBJ2-3; D might be TRBD2 (6 bases). The V gene lost 4 bases and the J gene lost 5 bases, with 16 bases spanning the gap. Looked up from germline, CDR1 is MNHNS and CDR2 is SASEGT. The CDR3 length is 15 residues.

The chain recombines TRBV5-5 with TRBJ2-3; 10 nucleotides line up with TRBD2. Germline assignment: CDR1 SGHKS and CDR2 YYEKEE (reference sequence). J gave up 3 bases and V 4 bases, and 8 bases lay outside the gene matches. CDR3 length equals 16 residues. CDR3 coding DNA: TGTGCCAGCAGCCCAGCTGGACTAGCGGTAACAGATACGCAGTATTTT. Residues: CASSPAGLAVTDTQYF.

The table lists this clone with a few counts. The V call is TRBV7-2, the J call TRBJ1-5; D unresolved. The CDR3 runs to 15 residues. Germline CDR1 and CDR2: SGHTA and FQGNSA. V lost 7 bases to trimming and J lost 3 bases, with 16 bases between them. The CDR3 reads CASNMIAQSNQPQHF. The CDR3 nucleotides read TGTGCCAGCAACATGATCGCCCAGTCCAATCAGCCCCAGCATTTT.

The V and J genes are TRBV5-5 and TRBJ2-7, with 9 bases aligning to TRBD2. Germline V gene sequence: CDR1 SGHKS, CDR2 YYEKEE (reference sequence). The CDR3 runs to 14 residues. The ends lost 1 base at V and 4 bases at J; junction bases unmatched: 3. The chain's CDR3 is CASSLLAGEYEQYF. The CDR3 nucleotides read TGTGCCAGCAGCTTGTTAGCGGGAGAGTACGAGCAGTACTTC.

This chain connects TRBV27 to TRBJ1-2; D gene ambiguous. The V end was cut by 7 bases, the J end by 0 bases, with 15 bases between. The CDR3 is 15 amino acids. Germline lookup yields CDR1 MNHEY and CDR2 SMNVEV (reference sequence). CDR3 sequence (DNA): TGTGCCAGCACACCAACCCGGGGAACTAACTATGGCTACACCTTC. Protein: CASTPTRGTNYGYTF.

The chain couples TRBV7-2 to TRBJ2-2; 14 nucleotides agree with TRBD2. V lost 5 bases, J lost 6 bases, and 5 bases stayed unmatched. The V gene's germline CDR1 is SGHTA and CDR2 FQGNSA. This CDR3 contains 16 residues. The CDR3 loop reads CASSPRTSGRSGELFF. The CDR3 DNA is TGTGCCAGCAGCCCCAGGACTAGCGGGAGGTCCGGGGAGCTGTTTTTT.

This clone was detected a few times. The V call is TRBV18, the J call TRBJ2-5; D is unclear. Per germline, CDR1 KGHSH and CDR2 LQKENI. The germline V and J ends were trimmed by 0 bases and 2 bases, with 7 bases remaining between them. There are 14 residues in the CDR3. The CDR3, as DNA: TGTGCCAGCTCACCACCGGGCCCACAAGAGACCCAGTACTTC. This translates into CASSPPGPQETQYF. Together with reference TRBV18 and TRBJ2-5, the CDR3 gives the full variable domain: NAGVMQNPRHLVRRRGQEARLRCSPMKGHSHVYWYRQLPEEGLKFMVYLQKENIIDESGMPKERFSAEFPKEGPSILRIQQVVRGDSAAYFCASSPPGPQETQYFGPGTRLLVL.

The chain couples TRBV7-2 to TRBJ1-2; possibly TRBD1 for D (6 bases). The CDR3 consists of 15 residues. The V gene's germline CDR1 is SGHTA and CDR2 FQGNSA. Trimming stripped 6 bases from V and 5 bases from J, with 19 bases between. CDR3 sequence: CASSRIGGVVYGYTF. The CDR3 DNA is TGTGCCAGCAGTCGTATAGGGGGGGTTGTATATGGCTACACCTTC.

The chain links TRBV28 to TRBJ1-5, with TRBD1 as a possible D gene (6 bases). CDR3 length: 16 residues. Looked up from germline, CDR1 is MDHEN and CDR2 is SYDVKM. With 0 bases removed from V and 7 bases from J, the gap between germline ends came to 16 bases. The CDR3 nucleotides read TGTGCCAGCAGTTTATGGTTAAGGGGGTCACGGCAGCCCCAGCATTTT. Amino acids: CASSLWLRGSRQPQHF.

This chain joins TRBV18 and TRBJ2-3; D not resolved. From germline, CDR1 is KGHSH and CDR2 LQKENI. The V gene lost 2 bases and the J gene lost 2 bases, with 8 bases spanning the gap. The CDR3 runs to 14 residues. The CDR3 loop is CASSPFSSTDTQYF. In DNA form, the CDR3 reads TGTGCCAGCTCACCATTTTCCTCCACAGATACGCAGTATTTT.

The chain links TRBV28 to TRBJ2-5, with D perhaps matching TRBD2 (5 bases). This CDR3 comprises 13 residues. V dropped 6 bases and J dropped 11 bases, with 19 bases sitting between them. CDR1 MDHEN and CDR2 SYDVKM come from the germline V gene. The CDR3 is CASRHQKLDGQYF. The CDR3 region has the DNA TGTGCCAGCAGACATCAAAAACTAGACGGGCAGTACTTC.

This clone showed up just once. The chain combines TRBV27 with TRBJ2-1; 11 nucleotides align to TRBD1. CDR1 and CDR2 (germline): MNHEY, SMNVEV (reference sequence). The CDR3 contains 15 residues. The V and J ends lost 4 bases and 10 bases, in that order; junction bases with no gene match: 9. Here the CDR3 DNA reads TGTGCCAGCAGTTCAGGGACAGGGGGGCCAGGGGAGCAGTTCTTC. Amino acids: CASSSGTGGPGEQFF.

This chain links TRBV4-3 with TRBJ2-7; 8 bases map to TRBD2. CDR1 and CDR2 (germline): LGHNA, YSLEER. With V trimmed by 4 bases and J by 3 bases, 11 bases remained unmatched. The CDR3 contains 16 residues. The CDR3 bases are TGCGCCAGCAGCCCTGGGGTTAGCGGGGTAATCTACGAGCAGTACTTC. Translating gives CASSPGVSGVIYEQYF.

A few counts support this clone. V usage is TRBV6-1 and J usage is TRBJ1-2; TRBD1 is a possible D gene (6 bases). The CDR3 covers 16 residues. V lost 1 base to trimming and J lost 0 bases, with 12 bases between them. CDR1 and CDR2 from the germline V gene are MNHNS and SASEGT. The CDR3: CASSEGQGHPNYGYTF. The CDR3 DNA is TGTGCCAGCAGTGAAGGGCAGGGGCACCCTAACTATGGCTACACCTTC.

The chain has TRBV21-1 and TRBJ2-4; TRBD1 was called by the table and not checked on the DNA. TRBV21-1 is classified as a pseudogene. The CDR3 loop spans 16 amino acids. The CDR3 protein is CASSTPNRADKNIQYF. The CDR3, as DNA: TGTGCCAGCAGCACGCCGAACAGGGCCGACAAAAACATTCAGTACTTC.